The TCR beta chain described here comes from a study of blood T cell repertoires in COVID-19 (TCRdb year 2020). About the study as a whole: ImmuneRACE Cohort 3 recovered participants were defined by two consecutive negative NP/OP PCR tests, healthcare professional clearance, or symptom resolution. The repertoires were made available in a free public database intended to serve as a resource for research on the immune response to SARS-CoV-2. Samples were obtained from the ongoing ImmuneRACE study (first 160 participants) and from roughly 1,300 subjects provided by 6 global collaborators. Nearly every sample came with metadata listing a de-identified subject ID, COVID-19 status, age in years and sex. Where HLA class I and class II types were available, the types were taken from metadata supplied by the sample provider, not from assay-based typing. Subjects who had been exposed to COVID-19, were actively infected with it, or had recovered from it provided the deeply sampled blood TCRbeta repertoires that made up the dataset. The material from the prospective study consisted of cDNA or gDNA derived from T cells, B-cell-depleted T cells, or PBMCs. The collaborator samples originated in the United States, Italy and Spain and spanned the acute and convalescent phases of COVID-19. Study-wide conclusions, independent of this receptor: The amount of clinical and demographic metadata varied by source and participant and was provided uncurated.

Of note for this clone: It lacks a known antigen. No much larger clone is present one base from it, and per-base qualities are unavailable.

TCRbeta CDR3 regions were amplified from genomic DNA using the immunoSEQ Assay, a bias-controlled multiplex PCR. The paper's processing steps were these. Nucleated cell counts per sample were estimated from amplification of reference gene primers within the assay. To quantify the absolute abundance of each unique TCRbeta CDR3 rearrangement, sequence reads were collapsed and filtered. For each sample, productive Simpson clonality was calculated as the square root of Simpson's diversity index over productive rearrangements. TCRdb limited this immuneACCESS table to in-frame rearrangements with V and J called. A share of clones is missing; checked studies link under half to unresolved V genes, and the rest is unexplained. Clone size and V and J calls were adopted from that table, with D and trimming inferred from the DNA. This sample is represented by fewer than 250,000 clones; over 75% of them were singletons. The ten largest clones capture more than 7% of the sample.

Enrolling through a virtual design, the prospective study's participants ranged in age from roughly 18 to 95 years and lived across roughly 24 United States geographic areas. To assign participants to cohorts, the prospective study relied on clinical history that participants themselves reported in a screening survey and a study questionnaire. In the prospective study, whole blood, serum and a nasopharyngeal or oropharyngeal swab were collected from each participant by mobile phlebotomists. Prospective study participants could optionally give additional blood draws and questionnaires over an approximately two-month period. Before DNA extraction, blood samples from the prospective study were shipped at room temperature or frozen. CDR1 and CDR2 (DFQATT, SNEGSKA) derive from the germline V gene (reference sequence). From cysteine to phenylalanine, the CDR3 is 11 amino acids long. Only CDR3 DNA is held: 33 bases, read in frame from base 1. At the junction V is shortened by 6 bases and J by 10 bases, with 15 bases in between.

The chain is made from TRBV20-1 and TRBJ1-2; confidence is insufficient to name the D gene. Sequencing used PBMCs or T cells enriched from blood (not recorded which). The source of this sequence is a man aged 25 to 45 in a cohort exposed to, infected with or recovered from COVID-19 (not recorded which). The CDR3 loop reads CSAAGRRDYTF. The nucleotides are TGCAGTGCGGCGGGGAGGAGGGACTACACCTTC.